This T cell receptor beta chain came from a study of CD8+ T cells in alopecia areata. Study-wide context: Treatment comprised oral tofacitinib, 5 to 10 mg twice daily, in treated patients. Overall study findings and caveats: In patients, TCRs were shared less clearly than in mice, and HLA may possibly be involved. Tofacitinib significantly brought down scalp clonality and expanded CD8+ clones among top 100.

Details on this clone: What it binds is not known.

Treatment denoted: oral pan-JAK inhibitor, 5-10 mg twice daily. Alopecia areata patients gave lesional scalp punch biopsies and peripheral blood samples. Extraction and reverse transcription of RNA yielded cDNA as the sequencing template. Some clones are missing from TCRdb's copy, which holds only in-frame ones; the method was immunoSEQ multiplex PCR. Of about 140,000 clones listed, around 86% were seen once; the top ten hold around 14%. The V end was cut by 7 bases, the J end by 2 bases, with 11 bases between. Germline V CDR1 and CDR2: ENHRY, SYGVKD. The CDR3 extends over 13 amino acids. This sequence originates from a human donor with alopecia areata. This sample comprised CD8+ T cells sorted from blood, obtained at week 4, from a patient treated with tofacitinib. The genes are TRBV10-3 and TRBJ2-5; the D gene is possibly TRBD2 (6 bases). DNA for the CDR3: TGTGCCATCAAAGAGGAGGGACAAGAGACCCAGTACTTC. Its protein is CAIKEEGQETQYF.